Each of the 21 T cell receptor beta chains below was sequenced from the same sample in a study of blood T cell repertoires in COVID-19. Produced via immunoSEQ multiplex PCR; TCRdb's table is partial and in-frame only. The table shows about 300,000 clones, with about nine tenths occurring only once. Source material: peripheral blood. These receptors were taken from a woman in her forties or fifties with COVID-19, enrolled during active disease.

On this clone itself: One end of the junction varies from germline; a read error may be responsible. The V and J genes are TRBV9 and TRBJ2-3, with 8 bases aligning to TRBD1. Germline CDR1 reads SGDLS; CDR2 reads YYNGEE. The CDR3 runs to 16 residues. CDR3 loop: CASSVAPGQGTDTQYF. The CDR3, as DNA: TGTGCCAGCAGCGTAGCCCCAGGACAGGGCACGGATACGCAGTATTTT.

This sequence joins TRBV19 and TRBJ2-3; 8 bases are a match to TRBD2. J gave up 2 bases and V 7 bases, and 8 bases lay outside the gene matches. Germline lookup yields CDR1 LNHDA and CDR2 SQIVND (reference sequence). The CDR3 consists of 15 residues. CDR3 nucleotide sequence: TGTGCCAGTACGGTAGCGGGGAACCCCACAGATACGCAGTATTTT. This gives the protein CASTVAGNPTDTQYF.

V usage is TRBV6-5 and J usage is TRBJ2-7; TRBD2 is a possible D gene (7 bases). The length of the CDR3 is 15 residues. The germline gives CDR1 MNHEY, CDR2 SVGAGI. Trimming took 11 bases from V and 2 from J, leaving 22 bases between them. This CDR3 reads CASAPGASGTYEQYF. In DNA, the CDR3 is TGTGCCTCTGCTCCGGGGGCTAGCGGTACCTACGAGCAGTACTTC.

The chain has TRBV27 and TRBJ2-1, with D perhaps matching TRBD2 (5 bases). The V end was cut by 3 bases, the J end by 7 bases, with 19 bases between. The CDR3 extends over 16 amino acids. Per germline, CDR1 MNHEY and CDR2 SMNVEV (reference sequence). The CDR3 loop reads CASSFGNWYGLNEQFF. The CDR3, as DNA: TGTGCCAGCAGTTTCGGGAATTGGTACGGCTTAAATGAGCAGTTCTTC.

V and J are TRBV12-3 or TRBV12-4 and TRBJ1-1, with D unresolved. Trimming shortened V by 5 bases and J by 2 bases, and 6 bases separated the two germline ends. The CDR3 is made up of 12 amino acids. CDR3 loop: CASSPLNTEAFF. CDR3 DNA: TGTGCCAGCAGTCCCCTCAACACTGAAGCTTTCTTT.

CDR3 coding DNA: TGTGCCACCAGCGCCCAGAGCATACAGAATTCACCCCTCCACTTT. It encodes CATSAQSIQNSPLHF. The V and J genes are TRBV15 and TRBJ1-6; D unclear. Trimming pared 5 bases from V and 7 bases from J, leaving 15 bases between. Germline CDR1 reads LNHNV; CDR2 reads YYDKDF (reference sequence). The CDR3 covers 15 residues.

As regards this clone: The sample holds other DNA sequences that translate to the same CDR3. The CDR3 region has the DNA TGCAGCGTTGGTAACGGTAATCAGCCCCAGCATTTT. This codes for CSVGNGNQPQHF. The rearrangement joins TRBV29-1 to TRBJ1-5; no clear D. Between the trimmed V and J ends, which lost 4 bases and 4 bases, there was a span of 8 bases. This CDR3 is 12 amino acids long. Germline assignment: CDR1 SQVTM and CDR2 ANQGSEA.

The V gene is TRBV18, the J gene TRBJ2-4, with D hard to call. From germline, CDR1 is KGHSH and CDR2 LQKENI. V lost 0 bases and J 2 bases, leaving 8 bases between the germline ends. The CDR3 contains 15 residues. The CDR3 nucleotides are TGTGCCAGCTCACCACCGTCACAGCCCAAAAACATTCAGTACTTC. Amino acid sequence: CASSPPSQPKNIQYF.

The rearrangement uses TRBV14 and TRBJ2-7, with 7 positions matching TRBD2. The germline gives CDR1 SGHDN, CDR2 FVKESK. Germline trimming cut 2 bases from V and 0 bases from J; bases unmatched to any gene: 4. The CDR3 consists of 15 residues. CDR3 coding DNA: TGTGCCAGCAGCCAATGGCGGGGGTCCTCCTACGAGCAGTACTTC. It codes for CASSQWRGSSYEQYF.

The genes are TRBV7-9 and TRBJ2-5; TRBD2 matches at 9 bases. The ends lost 5 bases at V and 3 bases at J; junction bases unmatched: 10. Per germline, CDR1 SEHNR and CDR2 FQNEAQ (reference sequence). This CDR3 contains 16 residues. The CDR3 sequence: CASSPRRVAGEETQYF. In nucleotides, the CDR3 is TGTGCCAGCAGCCCAAGGAGGGTAGCGGGAGAAGAGACCCAGTACTTC.

The J gene is TRBJ2-7, the V gene TRBV28; D is unresolved. The germline V gene encodes CDR1 MDHEN and CDR2 SYDVKM. V lost 7 bases, J lost 7 bases, and 20 bases lay in between. The CDR3 runs 14 residues. CDR3 region: CASTPSIPPREQYF. In DNA form, the CDR3 reads TGTGCCAGCACCCCTTCAATCCCCCCTCGGGAGCAGTACTTC.

This chain uses TRBV9 with TRBJ2-1, with D possibly being TRBD1 (6 bases). V lost 4 bases and J 6 bases, leaving 14 bases between the germline ends. Germline V lookup: CDR1 SGDLS, CDR2 YYNGEE. The CDR3 covers 14 residues. The DNA for the CDR3 is TGTGCCAGCAGCTCCCTACAGGGTTTCAATGAGCAGTTCTTC. As protein: CASSSLQGFNEQFF.

The J gene is TRBJ2-7, the V gene TRBV4-3; 12 positions agree with TRBD2. CDR3 length equals 18 residues. Germline values: CDR1 LGHNA, CDR2 YSLEER. Trimming at V came to 1 base and at J to 1 base, leaving 8 bases not matched to a gene. In DNA form, the CDR3 reads TGCGCCAGCAGCCAAGCCCGGCTAGCGGGAGGGCCGTCCTACGAGCAGTACTTC. Amino acids: CASSQARLAGGPSYEQYF.

The chain joins TRBV6-5 to TRBJ2-7; D may be TRBD2 (5 bases). The CDR3 runs 13 residues. Per the germline V gene, CDR1 is MNHEY and CDR2 is SVGAGI. The V end lost 11 bases, the J end lost 4 bases, and 18 bases lay between the germline ends. The CDR3 sequence: CASWGGSGYEQYF. DNA for the CDR3: TGTGCCTCATGGGGTGGCTCGGGATACGAGCAGTACTTC.

CDR3 sequence: CASSFFSGTKNTEAFF. In nucleotides, the CDR3 is TGTGCCAGCAGTTTCTTCAGCGGGACAAAGAACACTGAAGCTTTCTTT. The V and J genes are TRBV6-6 and TRBJ1-1; weak D call: TRBD1 (6 bases). Germline V lookup: CDR1 MNHNY, CDR2 SVGAGI (reference sequence). The CDR3 totals 16 residues. Trimming took 4 bases from V and 1 from J, leaving 16 bases between them.

The rearrangement uses TRBV3-1 (or the pseudogene TRBV3-2) and TRBJ1-2; D unclear. V lost 6 bases, J lost 0 bases, and 8 bases lay in between. Per the germline V gene, CDR1 is LGHDT and CDR2 is YNNKEL (reference sequence). The CDR3 runs to 13 residues. CDR3 in DNA: TGTGCCAGCAGTCTAGCAGCTAACTATGGCTACACCTTC. Encoded protein: CASSLAANYGYTF.

The chain uses TRBV7-6 and TRBJ2-1; 9 bases are shared with TRBD2. With 0 bases clipped from V and 7 bases from J, the junction kept 10 bases outside the gene matches. In germline, CDR1 is SGHVS, CDR2 FNYEAQ. CDR3 length: 17 residues. The CDR3 here is CASSLARWLAGPNEQFF. CDR3 in DNA: TGTGCCAGCAGCTTAGCGCGTTGGCTAGCGGGACCTAATGAGCAGTTCTTC.

This rearrangement joins TRBV18 to TRBJ2-6; D may be TRBD2 (7 bases). Germline CDR1 KGHSH, CDR2 LQKENI. The V and J ends lost 3 bases and 3 bases respectively, with 18 bases between them. The CDR3 is 18 residues long. The CDR3 DNA sequence: TGTGCCAGCTCACCGCTCCCCCCGGGGGGCGTTGGGGCCAACGTCCTGACTTTC. Its translation: CASSPLPPGGVGANVLTF.

This chain links TRBV5-1 with TRBJ2-3; 10 nucleotides match TRBD2. CDR1 and CDR2 from the germline V gene are SGHRS and YFSETQ. The CDR3 has 14 amino acids. J was trimmed by 1 base and V by 5 bases; bases with no gene match: 1. The CDR3 DNA reads as TGCGCCAGCAGAGGACTAGCGGGCACAGATACGCAGTATTTT. It specifies CASRGLAGTDTQYF.

The rearrangement joins TRBV19 to TRBJ2-7; 8 positions agree with TRBD1. The germline V gene encodes CDR1 LNHDA and CDR2 SQIVND (reference sequence). The CDR3 totals 14 residues. V gave up 4 bases and J gave up 3 bases; unmatched junction bases: 5. CDR3 amino acids: CASSNRDRGYEQYF. The CDR3 DNA is TGTGCCAGTAGTAACCGAGACAGGGGCTACGAGCAGTACTTC.

The chain joins TRBV11-3 to TRBJ1-1; 7 nucleotides agree with TRBD1. The CDR3 covers 11 residues. Germline CDR1 and CDR2: SGHNT and YENEEA. The J segment lost 8 bases and the V segment lost 5 bases, leaving 2 bases of the junction unmatched. The CDR3 coding sequence is TGTGCCAGCAGCGCACAGGGGGAAGCTTTCTTT. This codes for CASSAQGEAFF.